This T cell receptor beta chain emerged from a study of blood T cell repertoires in COVID-19. Across the study: From T cells, B-cell-depleted T cells, or PBMCs came the material, which was cDNA or gDNA.

All enrollees were about 18 to 100 years old and from 25 or so US areas. The CDR3 length is 16 residues. The germline V gene encodes CDR1 SQVTM and CDR2 ANQGSEA. V gave up 5 bases and J gave up 1 base; unmatched junction bases: 9. In the study's own analysis: Reference gene primer amplification in the assay estimated nucleated cell counts. Using immunoSEQ multiplex PCR, the repertoire was profiled, and TCRdb retains in-frame clones only, with some absent. Clonal size and the V and J genes are those of that table, whereas D and trimming came from the DNA. The data show a few hundred thousand clones, approximately 83% seen once.

The V call is TRBV29-1, the J call TRBJ2-5; 11 bases fit TRBD2. The specimen sequenced was PBMCs or T cells enriched from blood (not recorded which). This receptor was obtained from a man over 45 who had recovered from COVID-19. The CDR3 loop reads CSVPRVSGGGQETQYF. The CDR3 DNA reads TGCAGCGTTCCTCGGGTTAGCGGGGGGGGCCAAGAGACCCAGTACTTC.